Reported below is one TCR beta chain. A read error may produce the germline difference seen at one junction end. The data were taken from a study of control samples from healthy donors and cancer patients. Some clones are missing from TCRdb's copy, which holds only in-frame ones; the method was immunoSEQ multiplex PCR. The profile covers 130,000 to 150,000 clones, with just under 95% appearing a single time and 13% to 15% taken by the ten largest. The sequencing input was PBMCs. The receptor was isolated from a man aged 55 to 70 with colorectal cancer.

The CDR3 sequence is CASSARTSSYQQYF. Here the CDR3 DNA reads TGTGCCAGCAGCGCCCGGACCTCGTCCTACCAGCAGTACTTC. The rearrangement uses TRBV11-2 and TRBJ2-7; no reliable D call. The CDR3 consists of 14 residues. CDR1 is SGHAT and CDR2 is FQNNGV in the germline V gene. The whole variable domain, filled in from reference TRBV11-2 and TRBJ2-7, reads EAGVAQSPRYKIIEKRQSVAFWCNPISGHATLYWYQQILGQGPKLLIQFQNNGVVDDSQLPKDRFSAERLKGVDSTLKIQPAKLEDSAVYLCASSARTSSYQQYFGPGTRLTVT.